This T cell receptor (beta chain) was observed in a study of CXCR3-negative and CXCR3-positive naive CD8 T cells. Study-wide results and limits: Similar TRBV-TRBJ gene usage was seen in naive CXCR3-negative and CXCR3-positive cells, but not in memory cells.

CDR3 length equals 14 residues. All TRB cDNA libraries came from 5' RACE performed with UMI labels. TCRdb re-called the 5' RACE reads and shows each CDR3 protein once, DNA omitted. This repertoire includes about 62,000 distinct CDR3 sequences. In the case of this clonotype: Its antigen is undetermined.

CD45RO-CCR7+CD27+CD95- cells counted as naive CD8+ T cells. The sequencing input was naive CXCR3- CD8+ T cells from blood. Subset indicated: CD45RO-CCR7+CD27+CD95- naive CD8+ T cells lacking CXCR3 (TNR3-). The genes are TRBV12-3 or TRBV12-4 and TRBJ2-3; no DNA is available, so the TRBD2 call from TCRdb remains unchecked. The clonotype comes from a human donor in good health. Some clones in this sample may be carry-over from other donors' samples. This CDR3 is CASGLGLRADTQYF.